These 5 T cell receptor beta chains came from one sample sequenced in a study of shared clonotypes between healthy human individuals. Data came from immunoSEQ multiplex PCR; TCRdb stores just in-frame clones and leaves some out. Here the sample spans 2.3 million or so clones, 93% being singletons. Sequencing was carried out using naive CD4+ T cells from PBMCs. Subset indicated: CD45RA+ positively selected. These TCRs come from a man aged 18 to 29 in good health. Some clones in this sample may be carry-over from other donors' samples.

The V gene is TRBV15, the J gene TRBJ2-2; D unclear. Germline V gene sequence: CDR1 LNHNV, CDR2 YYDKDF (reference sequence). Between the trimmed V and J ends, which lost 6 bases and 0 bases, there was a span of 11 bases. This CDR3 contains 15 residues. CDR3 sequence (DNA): TGTGCCACCAGTGTACGGAGCCCGAACACCGGGGAGCTGTTTTTT. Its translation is CATSVRSPNTGELFF. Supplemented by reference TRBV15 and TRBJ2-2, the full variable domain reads DAMVIQNPRYQVTQFGKPVTLSCSQTLNHNVMYWYQQKSSQAPKLLFHYYDKDFNNEADTPDNFQSRRPNTSFCFLDIRSPGLGDTAMYLCATSVRSPNTGELFFGEGSRLTVL.

The DNA of the CDR3 is TGTGCCAGCAGCTTAGGGCCTCTAGGATCGGCAGATACGCAGTATTTT. Translation gives CASSLGPLGSADTQYF. This chain links TRBV7-6 with TRBJ2-3, with no clear D. The V and J ends lost 1 base and 4 bases respectively, with 15 bases between them. The CDR3 contains 16 residues. Germline-derived CDR1 and CDR2 are SGHVS and FNYEAQ.

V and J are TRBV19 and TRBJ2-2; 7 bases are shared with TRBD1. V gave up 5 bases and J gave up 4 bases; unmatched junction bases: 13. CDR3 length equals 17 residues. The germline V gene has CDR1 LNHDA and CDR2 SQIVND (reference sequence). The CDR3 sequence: CASSGAARGQGTGELFF. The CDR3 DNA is TGTGCCAGTAGTGGGGCCGCTAGGGGGCAGGGCACCGGGGAGCTGTTTTTT.

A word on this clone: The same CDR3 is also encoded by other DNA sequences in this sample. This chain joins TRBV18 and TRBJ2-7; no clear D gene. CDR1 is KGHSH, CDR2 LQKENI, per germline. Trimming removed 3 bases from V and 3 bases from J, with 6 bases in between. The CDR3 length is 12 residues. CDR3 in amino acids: CASSPGGYEQYF. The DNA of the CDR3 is TGTGCCAGCTCACCGGGCGGCTACGAGCAGTACTTC.

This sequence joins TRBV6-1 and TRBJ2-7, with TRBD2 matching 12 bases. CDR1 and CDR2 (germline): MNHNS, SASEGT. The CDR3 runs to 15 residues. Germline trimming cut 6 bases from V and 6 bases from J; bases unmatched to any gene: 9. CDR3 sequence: CASSASGRGWGEQYF. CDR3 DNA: TGTGCCAGCAGCGCTAGCGGGAGGGGGTGGGGCGAGCAGTACTTC.